This T cell receptor (beta chain) was profiled in a study of T cell responses to AZD1222 COVID-19 vaccine (dated by TCRdb to the early 2020s). Concerning the study at large: A total of 230 to 250 trial participants underwent TCR sequencing, of whom 207 received two doses of AZD1222 and about 26 received two doses of the MenACWY control vaccine. Enrollment into the trials was organized by age into subgroups of 18-55, 56-69 and 70-plus years, and those subgroups contained roughly 150, 30 and 60 TCR-sequenced participants, respectively. Broad study findings and their caveats: The 56-69-year group was small, and its depth increase did not reach significance, likely because of low power. CD4 TCRs associated with the vaccine covered the entire spike protein, and the dominant responses were in regions 160-218 and 743-854. Participants were mostly white British, with more females than males. The authors suggested clonal diversity may have been underestimated. Because no samples from the day 14 peak response were available, repertoires could be characterized only after the peak T cell response. Conclusions about previously exposed vaccinees were limited because only six AZD1222 recipients were SARS-CoV-2 seropositive at baseline. Nearly half of unique spike-specific TCRs reportedly recognized epitopes outside regions mutated in the B.1.351 and B.1.1.7 variants. A significant rise in spike-specific TCR breadth and depth was observed after two AZD1222 doses relative to day 0 and relative to MenACWY recipients.

The junction carries 16 bases between V and J, which are trimmed by 11 bases and 3 bases respectively. The germline V gene encodes CDR1 MDHEN and CDR2 SYDVKM. Counted from cysteine to phenylalanine, this CDR3 has 13 amino acids. Only CDR3 DNA is held: 39 bases, read in frame from base 1. The CDR3 regions of human TCRbeta chains were subjected to immunosequencing. The study's processing was this. Repertoire TCRs were checked for matches against a reference library of SARS-CoV-2-specific TCRs that had been generated using the MIRA antigen-specificity platform. Breadth meant the fraction of unique TCRs that were SARS-CoV-2-associated, whereas depth meant the fraction of total T cells that were SARS-CoV-2-associated. Using the MIRA data, each spike-specific TCR was assigned both to the spike region to which the TCR was reactive and to a CD4 or CD8 class. Log10-transformed breadth and depth values were compared by one-way ANOVA with Sidak's multiple comparisons tests. As stored in TCRdb, this immuneACCESS dataset retains in-frame rearrangements with V and J assigned. A fraction of the clones does not appear; measured against another copy, unresolved V genes explain less than half of the discrepancy, and the remainder lacks a known reason. The DNA gave D and trimming, while V, J and clone size come from that table. The sample profile shows under 150,000 clones; approximately 87% of them were found once. Jointly, the top ten make up under 2% of the sample.

The time point label, read with the paper, signifies: about 28 days (+/-7) after the second vaccine dose. AZD1222 recipients with second doses at about 4 weeks or about 12 weeks were pooled, because spike-specific TCR depth and breadth did not differ between schedules. Samples from vaccinated people were obtained from the UK trials COV001 and COV002, which included a single-blind randomized controlled phase 2/3 trial of AZD1222 (ChAdOx1 nCoV-19) in healthy adults. Trial participant PBMC samples were collected at day 0 and day 28 after the second dose for TCRbeta chain sequencing. Note on this clone: Its antigen is still unknown. No base-level quality is on record; no much larger clone is a single base apart.

The chain is assembled from TRBV28 and TRBJ1-1; no D gene can be assigned with confidence. Sequenced here: peripheral blood, sampled 28 days after the second AZD1222 dose. The receptor was isolated from an adult who received the AZD1222 COVID-19 vaccine. This receptor carries the CDR3 CACLREIDTEAFF. The bases read TGTGCCTGCTTACGGGAAATCGACACTGAAGCTTTCTTT. This CDR3, with the reference TRBV28 and TRBJ1-1 proteins standing in past its ends, gives the full variable domain DVKVTQSSRYLVKRTGEKVFLECVQDMDHENMFWYRQDPGLGLRLIYFSYDVKMKEKGDIPEGYSVSREKKERFSLILESASTNQTSMYLCACLREIDTEAFFGQGTRLTVV.